The 27 T cell receptor beta chains reported below all come from one sample, sequenced in a study of T cells in Graves' hyperthyroidism and ophthalmopathy. Amplified TCR beta CDR3 regions derived from RNA transcripts. Primed by the HTBI set, a first-round RT-PCR was run on the TCR CDR3. Using its own MiXCR run on the multiplex PCR reads, TCRdb lists one record per CDR3 protein. Of about 840,000 distinct CDR3 sequences in the sample, approximately 40% were seen once. The sample consisted of blood. The receptors originated from a man aged 18-30 years with Graves' hyperthyroidism.

Details on this clonotype: This may be a read error: a much more frequent sequence differs by one nucleotide. The chain is built from TRBV19 and TRBJ1-1; 8 bases match TRBD1. The CDR3 has 15 residues. Germline trimming cut 9 bases from V and 0 bases from J; bases unmatched to any gene: 9. The germline V gene has CDR1 LNHDA and CDR2 SQIVND (reference sequence). DNA for the CDR3: TGTGCCAGCAGGGCCTCGACAGGGGTGAACACTGAAGCTTTCTTT. Residues: CASRASTGVNTEAFF.

In the case of this clonotype: A clone one base away is much larger, so this may be a read error. This chain links TRBV6-6 with TRBJ2-5; tentative D call: TRBD2 (5 bases). CDR3 length: 14 residues. The germline V gene has CDR1 MNHNY and CDR2 SVGAGI (reference sequence). Trimming took 6 bases from V and 2 from J, leaving 13 bases between them. CDR3 residues: CASRTTGIQETQYF. The CDR3 DNA follows: TGTGCCAGCAGGACCACCGGGATACAAGAGACCCAGTACTTC.

This clonotype was seen more than once but under ten times. The chain combines TRBV14 with TRBJ1-1; a weak D match, TRBD1 (6 bases). In germline, CDR1 is SGHDN, CDR2 FVKESK. The CDR3 has 14 residues. The ends were cut back, 1 base at V and 10 bases at J, with 16 bases in the middle. CDR3 protein: CASSQGQGIGGAFF. The CDR3 nucleotides read TGTGCCAGCAGCCAAGGCCAGGGGATCGGTGGAGCTTTCTTT.

Remarks on this clonotype: A clone one base away is much larger, so this may be a read error. The chain recombines TRBV7-8 with TRBJ2-5; possibly TRBD2 for D (5 bases). V shed 1 base and J shed 7 bases, with 13 bases lying between them. CDR1 and CDR2 (germline): SGHVS, FQNEAQ. The CDR3 loop spans 14 amino acids. This CDR3 is CASSLVASTGTQYF. The CDR3 coding sequence is TGTGCCAGCAGCTTAGTGGCTAGCACGGGGACCCAGTACTTC.

The chain links TRBV10-3 to TRBJ2-7, with D maybe TRBD2 (5 bases). The CDR3 has 16 amino acids. CDR1 is ENHRY, CDR2 SYGVKD, per germline. V was shortened by 3 bases and J by 3 bases, with 18 bases between the two germline ends. CDR3 region: CAISDPQDSTLYEQYF. As DNA, the CDR3 is TGTGCCATCAGTGACCCCCAGGACTCGACCCTCTACGAGCAGTACTTC.

This clonotype was observed many times. The DNA of the CDR3 is TGTGCCACCAGAGCTACGGGGTGGAACACTGAAGCTTTCTTT. Encoded protein: CATRATGWNTEAFF. This sequence joins TRBV24-1 and TRBJ1-1, with D uncertain. The CDR3 length is 14 residues. From germline, CDR1 is KGHDR and CDR2 SFDVKD. The V end was cut by 7 bases, the J end by 1 base, with 12 bases between.

This chain joins TRBV25-1 and TRBJ2-6, with D possibly being TRBD1 or TRBD2 (5 bases each). CDR3 length: 15 residues. Germline CDR1 is MGHDK and CDR2 is SYGVNS. Deletions cut 6 bases from V and 0 bases from J, with 9 bases between. The CDR3 DNA sequence: TGTGCCAGCAGAGACAGCGGCTCTGGGGCCAACGTCCTGACTTTC. Its protein is CASRDSGSGANVLTF.

The rearrangement links TRBV6-2 or TRBV6-3 to TRBJ2-7; tentative D call: TRBD1 (6 bases). Trimming stripped 2 bases from V and 3 bases from J, with 11 bases between. The CDR3 consists of 14 residues. Germline assignment: CDR1 MNHEY and CDR2 SVGEGT. The CDR3 DNA follows: TGTGCCAGCAGTTACGGAGACAGGTTCTACGAGCAGTACTTC. It codes for CASSYGDRFYEQYF.

The chain links TRBV2 to TRBJ1-6; D gene ambiguous. This CDR3 comprises 14 residues. Germline values: CDR1 SNHLY, CDR2 FYNNEI. Trimming cost V 8 bases and J 7 bases, with 15 bases left between them. CDR3 in amino acids: CASPYGLGNSPLHF. The CDR3, as DNA: TGTGCCAGCCCCTACGGGCTTGGCAATTCACCCCTCCACTTT.

This clonotype was counted many times. J is TRBJ2-5 and V is TRBV20-1; 9 bases align to TRBD1. Germline V CDR1 and CDR2: DFQATT, SNEGSKA (reference sequence). Trimming cost V 6 bases and J 4 bases; bases outside gene matches: 9. The CDR3 contains 14 residues. The DNA of the CDR3 is TGCAGTGCGCCCCGGGACAGGGCTTTAGAGACCCAGTACTTC. Translation: CSAPRDRALETQYF.

The V and J genes are TRBV11-3 and TRBJ1-2, with D possibly matching TRBD1 (6 bases). V gave up 10 bases and J gave up 1 base, with 10 bases separating them. CDR3 length: 12 amino acids. CDR1 and CDR2 (germline): SGHNT, YENEEA. The CDR3 loop is CATGTFNYGYTF. The CDR3 nucleotides read TGTGCCACCGGGACATTTAACTATGGCTACACCTTC.

The chain recombines TRBV19 with TRBJ2-2; D gene ambiguous. Germline-derived CDR1 and CDR2 are LNHDA and SQIVND (reference sequence). The CDR3 covers 15 residues. Trimming shortened V by 9 bases and J by 1 base, and 15 bases separated the two germline ends. For the CDR3, the DNA is TGTGCCAGCACACCCTGGCAGGTGAACACCGGGGAGCTGTTTTTT. It translates to CASTPWQVNTGELFF.

This clonotype was recorded many times. The V and J genes are TRBV29-1 and TRBJ1-1, with D possibly being TRBD1 (6 bases). The CDR3 loop spans 12 amino acids. The V and J ends lost 7 bases and 1 base respectively, with 10 bases between them. CDR1 is SQVTM, CDR2 ANQGSEA, per germline. The DNA of the CDR3 is TGCAGCGCCCAACAGGGGAACACTGAAGCTTTCTTT. Translation gives CSAQQGNTEAFF. The full variable domain, with the rest looked up from reference TRBV29-1 and TRBJ1-1, is SAVISQKPSRDICQRGTSLTIQCQVDSQVTMMFWYRQQPGQSLTLIATANQGSEATYESGFVIDKFPISRPNLTFSTLTVSNMSPEDSSIYLCSAQQGNTEAFFGQGTRLTVV.

This clonotype appeared many times. The chain employs TRBV7-6 and TRBJ1-1; 7 bases line up with TRBD1. V dropped 5 bases and J dropped 4; count of bases not matched to a gene: 7. The CDR3 totals 14 residues. CDR1 SGHVS and CDR2 FNYEAQ come from the germline V gene. CDR3 DNA sequence: TGTGCCAGCAGCCCAGACAGGGTGGGCACTGAAGCTTTCTTT. Protein sequence: CASSPDRVGTEAFF. Variable domain in full (rest from reference TRBV7-6 and TRBJ1-1): GAGVSQSPRYKVTKRGQDVALRCDPISGHVSLYWYRQALGQGPEFLTYFNYEAQQDKSGLPNDRFSAERPEGSISTLTIQRTEQRDSAMYRCASSPDRVGTEAFFGQGTRLTVV.

The chain joins TRBV2 to TRBJ1-6, with TRBD1 as a possible D gene (6 bases). With 8 bases removed from V and 10 bases from J, the gap between germline ends came to 15 bases. Germline assignment: CDR1 SNHLY and CDR2 FYNNEI. This CDR3 is 13 amino acids long. CDR3 loop: CASSPGEDSPLHF. CDR3 bases: TGTGCCAGCTCACCAGGGGAGGACTCACCCCTCCACTTT. Supplemented by reference TRBV2 and TRBJ1-6, the full variable domain reads EPEVTQTPSHQVTQMGQEVILRCVPISNHLYFYWYRQILGQKVEFLVSFYNNEISEKSEIFDDQFSVERPDGSNFTLKIRSTKLEDSAMYFCASSPGEDSPLHFGNGTRLTVT.

The chain carries TRBV27 and TRBJ2-7; tentative D call: TRBD2 (6 bases). This CDR3 region has 12 residues. Between the trimmed V and J ends, which lost 3 bases and 7 bases, there was a span of 10 bases. Germline assignment: CDR1 MNHEY and CDR2 SMNVEV (reference sequence). CDR3 DNA: TGTGCCAGCAGTTTTGCAGGGAGGGAGCAGTACTTC. Its protein product is CASSFAGREQYF.

The chain employs TRBV29-1 and TRBJ1-1; D is unclear. The CDR3 has 11 residues. The V and J ends lost 8 bases and 7 bases respectively, with 14 bases between them. Germline values: CDR1 SQVTM, CDR2 ANQGSEA. The CDR3: CSLEGGGEAFF. CDR3 nucleotide sequence: TGCAGCCTGGAGGGCGGAGGTGAAGCTTTCTTT.

This clonotype was seen at least ten times. The rearrangement uses TRBV2 and TRBJ1-5; 7 bases align to TRBD1. V lost 6 bases, J lost 7 bases, and 6 bases stayed unmatched. CDR3 length: 13 residues. Germline V CDR1 and CDR2: SNHLY, FYNNEI. For the CDR3, the DNA is TGTGCCAGCAGGAGACAGGGACTCCAGCCCCAGCATTTT. Its translation is CASRRQGLQPQHF.

The sample holds one count of this clonotype. The final CDR3 position lacks the conserved phenylalanine or tryptophan, pointing to a likely read error. This chain links TRBV9 with TRBJ2-5; weak D call: TRBD1 (6 bases). CDR1 and CDR2 (germline): SGDLS, YYNGEE. V lost 2 bases and J 5 bases, leaving 16 bases between the germline ends. The CDR3 length is 15 residues. CDR3 loop: CASSVSGEQMETQYI. As DNA, the CDR3 is TGTGCCAGCAGCGTTTCAGGGGAGCAGATGGAGACCCAGTACATC.

Many counts were recorded for this clonotype. The chain is built from TRBV7-9 and TRBJ2-5, with D tentatively TRBD2 (5 bases). Germline V gives CDR1 SEHNR, CDR2 FQNEAQ (reference sequence). The germline V and J ends were trimmed by 11 bases and 3 bases, with 16 bases remaining between them. The CDR3 consists of 13 residues. The CDR3 is CASGPWGEETQYF. The CDR3 DNA reads as TGTGCCTCCGGACCTTGGGGAGAAGAGACCCAGTACTTC.

The V and J genes are TRBV20-1 and TRBJ1-2; possible D gene TRBD1, 5 bases. This CDR3 is 12 amino acids long. Trimming took off 4 bases at V and 2 bases at J, with 8 bases between the two ends. Germline V CDR1 and CDR2: DFQATT, SNEGSKA (reference sequence). The CDR3 nucleotides read TGCAGTGCTAATTGGGACAACTATGGCTACACCTTC. Translating gives CSANWDNYGYTF.

The chain recombines TRBV12-3 or TRBV12-4 with TRBJ2-7; TRBD1 agrees at 9 bases. The CDR3 runs 14 residues. After removal of 3 bases from V and 3 bases from J, the junction contained 3 bases not matched to a gene. The CDR3 nucleotides read TGTGCCAGCAGTTTCGGGGACAGGGACTACGAGCAGTACTTC. It specifies CASSFGDRDYEQYF.

The genes are TRBV7-4 and TRBJ2-7; 7 positions agree with TRBD2. The CDR3 is made up of 15 amino acids. Germline-derived CDR1 and CDR2 are SGHVT and SQSDAQ. The V gene end was trimmed by 2 bases and the J gene end by 3 bases; junction bases not matched to a gene: 7. The CDR3 sequence: CASSLRGETDYEQYF. In DNA form, the CDR3 reads TGTGCCAGCAGCTTACGGGGGGAGACGGACTACGAGCAGTACTTC.

The rearrangement links TRBV2 to TRBJ2-2; 7 bases match TRBD2. The V segment lost 6 bases and the J segment 4 bases; nucleotides outside the gene matches: 5. The CDR3 consists of 14 residues. Germline CDR1 is SNHLY and CDR2 is FYNNEI. The chain's CDR3 is CASSTREGTGELFF. As DNA, the CDR3 is TGTGCCAGCAGCACCAGGGAGGGCACCGGGGAGCTGTTTTTT.

About this clonotype: A much larger clone lies a single base off, so this may be a read error. This chain links TRBV29-1 with TRBJ1-5, with D uncertain. Germline V gene data show CDR1 as SQVTM and CDR2 as ANQGSEA. The CDR3 runs 14 residues. Trimming took off 4 bases at V and 11 bases at J, with 21 bases between the two ends. CDR3 bases: TGCAGCGTTGGGGGTCCGGACCCCGGCCAGTCCCAGCATTTT. Residues: CSVGGPDPGQSQHF.

In its sample, this clonotype was seen many times. The rearrangement joins TRBV7-8 to TRBJ1-4; maybe TRBD1 (6 bases). The V gene lost 5 bases and the J gene lost 13 bases, with 17 bases spanning the gap. In germline, CDR1 is SGHVS, CDR2 FQNEAQ. The CDR3 extends over 13 amino acids. CDR3 nucleotide sequence: TGTGCCAGCAGCCCTACAGGGACCAAGGGACTGTTTTTT. This codes for CASSPTGTKGLFF. Variable domain in full (rest from reference TRBV7-8 and TRBJ1-4): GAGVSQSPRYKVAKRGQDVALRCDPISGHVSLFWYQQALGQGPEFLTYFQNEAQLDKSGLPSDRFFAERPEGSVSTLKIQRTQQEDSAVYLCASSPTGTKGLFFGSGTQLSVL.

The sample holds many counts of this clonotype. A much more abundant neighbour one base away suggests this may be a read error. The chain links TRBV7-2 to TRBJ1-6, with TRBD1 as a possible D gene (5 bases). Trimming stripped 4 bases from V and 9 bases from J, with 13 bases between. From germline, CDR1 is SGHTA and CDR2 FQGNSA. CDR3 size: 14 residues. Written as DNA, the CDR3 is TGTACCAGCAGCTCGAGTGGGACGGTTTCACCCCTCCACTTT. This gives the protein CTSSSSGTVSPLHF.